This TCR beta chain was recorded in a study of blood T cell repertoires in COVID-19. V lost 6 bases and J lost 4; bases outside the gene matches: 11. The germline gives CDR1 LNHDA, CDR2 SQIVND (reference sequence). CDR3 length: 16 amino acids. Profiled with immunoSEQ multiplex PCR; TCRdb holds only in-frame clones, not every one. The table shows 150,000 to 200,000 clones, with roughly 80% occurring only once. The sequencing input was peripheral blood. The chain has TRBV19 and TRBJ2-2; TRBD2 aligns across 7 bases. The TCR comes from a woman in her forties with COVID-19, enrolled during active disease. Here the CDR3 DNA reads TGTGCCAGTAGCGCCGATCGGGGAGGGATCACCGGGGAGCTGTTTTTT. Translation gives CASSADRGGITGELFF.